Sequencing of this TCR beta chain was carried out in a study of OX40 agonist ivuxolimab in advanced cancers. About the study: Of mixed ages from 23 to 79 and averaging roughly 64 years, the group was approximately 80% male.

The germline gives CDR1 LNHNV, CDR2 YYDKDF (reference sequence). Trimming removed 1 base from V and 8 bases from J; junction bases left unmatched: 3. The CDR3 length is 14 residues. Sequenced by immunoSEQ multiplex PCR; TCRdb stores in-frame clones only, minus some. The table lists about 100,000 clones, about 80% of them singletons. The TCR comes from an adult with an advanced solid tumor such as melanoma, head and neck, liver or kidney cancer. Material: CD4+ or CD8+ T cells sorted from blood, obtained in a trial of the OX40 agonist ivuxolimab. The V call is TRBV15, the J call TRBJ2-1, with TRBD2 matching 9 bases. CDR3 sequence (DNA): TGTGCCACCAGCAGAGGTGCGGGGGGGGATGAGCAGTTCTTC. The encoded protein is CATSRGAGGDEQFF.